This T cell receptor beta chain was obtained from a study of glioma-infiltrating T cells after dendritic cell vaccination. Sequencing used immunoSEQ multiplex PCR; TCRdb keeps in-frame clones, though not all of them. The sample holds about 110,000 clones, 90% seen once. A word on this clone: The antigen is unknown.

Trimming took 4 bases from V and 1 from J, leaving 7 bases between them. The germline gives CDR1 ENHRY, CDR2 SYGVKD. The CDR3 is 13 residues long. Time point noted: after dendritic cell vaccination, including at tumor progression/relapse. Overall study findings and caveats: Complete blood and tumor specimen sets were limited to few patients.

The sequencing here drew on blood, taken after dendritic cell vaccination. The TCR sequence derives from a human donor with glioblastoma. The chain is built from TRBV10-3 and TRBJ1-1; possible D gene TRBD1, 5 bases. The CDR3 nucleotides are TGTGCCATCAGTGCTGGACAGAACACTGAAGCTTTCTTT. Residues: CAISAGQNTEAFF.